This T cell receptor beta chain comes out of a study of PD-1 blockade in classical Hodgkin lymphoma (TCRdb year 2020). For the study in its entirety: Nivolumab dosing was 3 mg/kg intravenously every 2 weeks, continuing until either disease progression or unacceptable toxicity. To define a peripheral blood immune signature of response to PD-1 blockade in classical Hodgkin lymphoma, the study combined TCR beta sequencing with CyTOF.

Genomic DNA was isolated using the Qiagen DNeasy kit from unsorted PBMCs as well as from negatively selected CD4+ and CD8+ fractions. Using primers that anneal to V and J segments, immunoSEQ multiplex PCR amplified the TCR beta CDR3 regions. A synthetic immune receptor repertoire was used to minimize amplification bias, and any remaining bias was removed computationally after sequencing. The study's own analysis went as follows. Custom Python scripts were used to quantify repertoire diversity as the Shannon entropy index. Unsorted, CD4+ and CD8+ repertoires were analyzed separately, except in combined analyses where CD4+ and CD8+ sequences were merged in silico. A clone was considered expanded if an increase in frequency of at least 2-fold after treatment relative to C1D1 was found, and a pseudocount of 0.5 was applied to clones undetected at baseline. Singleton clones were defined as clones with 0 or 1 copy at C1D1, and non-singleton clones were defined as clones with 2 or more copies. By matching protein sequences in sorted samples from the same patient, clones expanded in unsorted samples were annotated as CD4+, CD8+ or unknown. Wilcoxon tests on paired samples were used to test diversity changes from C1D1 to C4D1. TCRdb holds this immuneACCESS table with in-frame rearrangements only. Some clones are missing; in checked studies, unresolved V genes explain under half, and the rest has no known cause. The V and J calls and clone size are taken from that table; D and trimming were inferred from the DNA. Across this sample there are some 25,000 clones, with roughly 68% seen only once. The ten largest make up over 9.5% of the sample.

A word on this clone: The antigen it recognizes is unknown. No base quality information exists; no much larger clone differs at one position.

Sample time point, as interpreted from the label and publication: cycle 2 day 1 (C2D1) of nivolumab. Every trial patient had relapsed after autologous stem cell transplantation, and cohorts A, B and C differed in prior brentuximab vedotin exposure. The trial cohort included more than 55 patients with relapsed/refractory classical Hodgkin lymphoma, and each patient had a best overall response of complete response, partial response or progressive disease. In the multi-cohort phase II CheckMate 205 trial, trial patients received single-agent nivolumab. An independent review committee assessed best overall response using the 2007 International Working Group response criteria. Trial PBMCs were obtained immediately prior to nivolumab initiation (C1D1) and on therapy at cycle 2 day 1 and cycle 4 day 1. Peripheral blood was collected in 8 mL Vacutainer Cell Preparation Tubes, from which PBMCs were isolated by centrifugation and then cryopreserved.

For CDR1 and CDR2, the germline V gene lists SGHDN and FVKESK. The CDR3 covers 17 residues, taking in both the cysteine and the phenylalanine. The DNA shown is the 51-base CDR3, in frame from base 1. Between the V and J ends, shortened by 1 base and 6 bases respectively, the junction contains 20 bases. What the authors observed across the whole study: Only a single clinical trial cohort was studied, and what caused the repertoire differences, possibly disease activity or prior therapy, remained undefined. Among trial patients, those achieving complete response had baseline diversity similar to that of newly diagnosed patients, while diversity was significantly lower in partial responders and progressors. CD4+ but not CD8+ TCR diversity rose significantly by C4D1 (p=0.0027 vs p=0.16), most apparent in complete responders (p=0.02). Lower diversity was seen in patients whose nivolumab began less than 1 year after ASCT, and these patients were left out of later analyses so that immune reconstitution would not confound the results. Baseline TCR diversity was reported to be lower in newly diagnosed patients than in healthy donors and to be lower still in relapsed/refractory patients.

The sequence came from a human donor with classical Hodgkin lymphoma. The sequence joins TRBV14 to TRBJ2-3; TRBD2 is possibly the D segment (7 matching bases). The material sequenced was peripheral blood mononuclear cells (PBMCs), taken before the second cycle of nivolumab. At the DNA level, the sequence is TGTGCCAGCAGCCAAGTTGGGGGGGCCAGGATCGCGGATACGCAGTATTTT. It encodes CASSQVGGARIADTQYF.